The present entry profiles one T cell receptor beta chain with its context. This CDR3 is 14 amino acids long. Germline V lookup: CDR1 LNHDA, CDR2 SQIVND (reference sequence). V shed 7 bases and J shed 7 bases, with 19 bases lying between them. The data originate from a study of Ad26.COV2.S vaccination and SARS-CoV-2 variants. Study overall: Donor joined the COV1001 Ad26.COV2.S trial arm.

The treatment here: some 20 received Ad26.COV2.S at low or high dose, single or two shots; about 5 received placebo; per-sample allocation not given. Sample collection was performed on day 63 after the first vaccine or placebo injection. A Boston adult aged 18-55 years was the donor. TCRdb keeps only in-frame clones here, not all; method: immunoSEQ multiplex PCR. The sample has roughly 700,000 clones, roughly 90% seen once. The sequences come from peripheral blood, collected in a trial of Ad26.COV2.S vaccine versus placebo. The clonotype comes from a person aged 18 to 65 who received the Ad26.COV2.S COVID-19 vaccine or a placebo. J is TRBJ1-2 and V is TRBV19; tentative D call: TRBD1 (5 bases). The CDR3 here is CASNLGAAAGGYTF. CDR3 coding DNA: TGTGCCAGTAACCTTGGGGCCGCCGCGGGTGGCTACACCTTC. Drawing the rest from reference TRBV19 and TRBJ1-2, the complete variable domain is DGGITQSPKYLFRKEGQNVTLSCEQNLNHDAMYWYRQDPGQGLRLIYYSQIVNDFQKGDIAEGYSVSREKKESFPLTVTSAQKNPTAFYLCASNLGAAAGGYTFGSGTRLTVV.